Below, 18 T cell receptor beta chains from the same sample are listed, as sequenced in a study (dated by TCRdb to about 2015). The library relied on multiplex PCR. Sequencing was performed on an Ion Torrent PGM. In the roughly 23-patient analysis, TRBV12-4/TRBJ1-2 clonotypes were amplified using adaptor-ligated barcode primers. TCRdb reworked the public reads: Q25 trimming with fastp, MiXCR clone assembly, productive beta chains retained. CDR3 protein sequences are deduplicated, and each keeps its most common genes and DNA. The sample profile shows about 460 distinct CDR3 sequences; 6.5% to 8.5% of them were found once. The ten top clones hold around 41% of the sample. Material: naive CD4+ T cells sorted from blood. Explained via the paper, the cell subset or site label denotes: naive CD4+ T cells, CD4+CD45RA+CD25-. The origin of the receptors is a female donor with breast cancer.

Within the sample, this clonotype is hyperexpanded. The chain uses TRBV12-3 or TRBV12-4 and TRBJ1-2; tentatively, D is TRBD1 (5 bases). The V end was cut by 4 bases, the J end by 4 bases, with 10 bases between. This CDR3 region has 13 residues. CDR3: CASSSGRSYGYTF. The CDR3 DNA reads TGTGCCAGCAGTTCGGGACGGTCCTATGGCTACACCTTC.

The genes are TRBV12-3 or TRBV12-4 and TRBJ1-2; D is perhaps TRBD1 (5 bases). This CDR3 comprises 13 residues. The germline V and J ends were trimmed by 5 bases and 3 bases, with 10 bases remaining between them. CDR3: CASSLLGDYGYTF. The CDR3 nucleotides are TGTGCCAGCAGTCTCCTAGGGGACTATGGCTACACCTTC.

By its share, this clonotype is medium-sized (0.01 to 0.1%). The chain carries TRBV12-3 or TRBV12-4 and TRBJ1-2, with 7 positions matching TRBD1. The J segment lost 3 bases and the V segment lost 5 bases, leaving 3 bases of the junction unmatched. The CDR3 is made up of 13 amino acids. CDR3 region: CASSLGQDYGYTF. The DNA for the CDR3 is TGTGCCAGCAGTCTCGGACAGGACTATGGCTACACCTTC.

This clonotype was counted ten times or more. The CDR3 DNA sequence: TGTGCCAGCAGTCAACAGGGGAAAGGCTACACCTTC. Amino acids: CASSQQGKGYTF. J is TRBJ1-2 and V is TRBV12-3 or TRBV12-4, with 7 bases identical to TRBD1. The CDR3 consists of 12 residues. The V segment lost 5 bases and the J segment 8 bases; nucleotides outside the gene matches: 5.

There are many counts of this clonotype. The rearrangement joins TRBV12-3 or TRBV12-4 to TRBJ1-2, with 7 bases that match TRBD1. V gave up 5 bases and J gave up 4 bases; unmatched junction bases: 7. This CDR3 comprises 14 residues. The CDR3 DNA is TGTGCCAGCAGTCTCCTAGGACAGGTCTATGGCTACACCTTC. Amino acids: CASSLLGQVYGYTF.

This clonotype has ten or more counts. The chain uses TRBV12-3 or TRBV12-4 and TRBJ1-2; 9 bases are shared with TRBD1. The CDR3 covers 15 residues. The ends lost 3 bases at V and 3 bases at J; junction bases unmatched: 5. The CDR3 DNA is TGTGCCAGCAGTTTCCGGACAGGGGTCGACTATGGCTACACCTTC. This sequence encodes CASSFRTGVDYGYTF.

This clonotype counts as large. V usage is TRBV12-3 or TRBV12-4 and J usage is TRBJ1-2; no firm D call. V shed 5 bases and J shed 8 bases, with 18 bases lying between them. The CDR3 is made up of 14 amino acids. The CDR3 loop is CASSLLTRGGGYTF. The CDR3, as DNA: TGTGCCAGCAGTCTCTTAACTCGGGGTGGAGGCTACACCTTC.

In this sample, this clonotype is medium-sized. The chain combines TRBV12-3 or TRBV12-4 with TRBJ1-2; D is unclear. The CDR3 is 13 amino acids. Trimming took 3 bases from V and 5 from J, leaving 10 bases between them. The CDR3 region is CASSFNSRYGYTF. The CDR3, as DNA: TGTGCCAGCAGTTTTAATTCGCGGTATGGCTACACCTTC.

This clonotype was detected many times. This chain links TRBV12-3 or TRBV12-4 with TRBJ1-2, with 7 positions matching TRBD1. The CDR3 is 13 residues long. J lost 7 bases, V lost 5 bases, and 7 bases had no gene match. The CDR3: CASSDRQGFGYTF. The CDR3 DNA is TGTGCCAGCAGTGACCGACAGGGTTTTGGCTACACCTTC.

In its sample, this clonotype is medium-sized (0.01 to 0.1%). The chain recombines TRBV12-3 or TRBV12-4 with TRBJ1-2; D uncertain. The CDR3 extends over 14 amino acids. V gave up 6 bases and J gave up 4 bases, with 15 bases separating them. The CDR3 nucleotides are TGTGCCAGCAGCGAACAGACTAGCAGCTATGGCTACACCTTC. Protein product: CASSEQTSSYGYTF.

V and J are TRBV12-3 or TRBV12-4 and TRBJ1-2, with TRBD1 matching 8 bases. The CDR3 loop spans 15 amino acids. V dropped 6 bases and J dropped 4; count of bases not matched to a gene: 10. CDR3 bases: TGTGCCAGCAGAGAAGCCGGGACAGGCCTCTATGGCTACACCTTC. Translation gives CASREAGTGLYGYTF.

This clonotype is classed as large. The V gene is TRBV12-3 or TRBV12-4, the J gene TRBJ1-2; tentatively, D is TRBD1 (5 bases). The CDR3 extends over 15 amino acids. The V end was cut by 4 bases, the J end by 4 bases, with 16 bases between. CDR3 amino acids: CASSSSDITTYGYTF. The CDR3 DNA reads as TGTGCCAGCAGTTCCTCGGACATAACTACCTATGGCTACACCTTC.

V gene TRBV12-3 or TRBV12-4 combines with J gene TRBJ1-2; 7 nucleotides match TRBD1. This CDR3 has 13 residues. V dropped 5 bases and J dropped 4; count of bases not matched to a gene: 4. The CDR3 here is CASSVDRVYGYTF. As DNA, the CDR3 is TGTGCCAGCAGTGTCGACAGGGTCTATGGCTACACCTTC.

This clonotype qualifies as medium-sized (0.01 to 0.1%). The chain recombines TRBV12-3 or TRBV12-4 with TRBJ1-2; no firm D call. Trimming removed 4 bases at V and 7 bases at J, with 13 bases between. The CDR3 loop spans 13 amino acids. The CDR3 region is CASSSAGRPGYTF. For the CDR3, the DNA is TGTGCCAGCAGTTCAGCCGGGAGGCCTGGCTACACCTTC.

Judged by abundance, this clonotype is large. The chain employs TRBV12-3 or TRBV12-4 and TRBJ1-2; 7 bases agree with TRBD1. The CDR3 totals 14 residues. With 8 bases clipped from V and 6 bases from J, the junction kept 12 bases outside the gene matches. This CDR3 is CASDLTDRENGYTF. The CDR3, as DNA: TGTGCCAGCGATTTAACTGACAGGGAGAATGGCTACACCTTC.

There are many counts of this clonotype. J is TRBJ1-2 and V is TRBV12-3 or TRBV12-4, with D hard to call. The CDR3 contains 11 residues. V was pared by 2 bases and J by 8 bases, with 6 bases between. The CDR3 is CASSLRRGYTF. CDR3 coding DNA: TGTGCCAGCAGTTTACGGCGAGGCTACACCTTC.

This clonotype is large. The chain links TRBV12-3 or TRBV12-4 to TRBJ1-2; a possible D gene is TRBD1 (6 bases). The CDR3 runs to 12 residues. The V end lost 0 bases, the J end lost 10 bases, and 9 bases lay between the germline ends. For the CDR3, the DNA is TGTGCCAGCAGTTTAGCGCGGACAGTCTACACCTTC. Its protein product is CASSLARTVYTF.

The rearrangement links TRBV12-3 or TRBV12-4 to TRBJ1-2, with D possibly being TRBD1 (5 bases). Trimming stripped 6 bases from V and 8 bases from J, with 19 bases between. This CDR3 comprises 14 residues. CDR3 bases: TGTGCCAGCAGCCGAGTCGGGATCAGGGAGGGCTACACCTTC. Its translation is CASSRVGIREGYTF.